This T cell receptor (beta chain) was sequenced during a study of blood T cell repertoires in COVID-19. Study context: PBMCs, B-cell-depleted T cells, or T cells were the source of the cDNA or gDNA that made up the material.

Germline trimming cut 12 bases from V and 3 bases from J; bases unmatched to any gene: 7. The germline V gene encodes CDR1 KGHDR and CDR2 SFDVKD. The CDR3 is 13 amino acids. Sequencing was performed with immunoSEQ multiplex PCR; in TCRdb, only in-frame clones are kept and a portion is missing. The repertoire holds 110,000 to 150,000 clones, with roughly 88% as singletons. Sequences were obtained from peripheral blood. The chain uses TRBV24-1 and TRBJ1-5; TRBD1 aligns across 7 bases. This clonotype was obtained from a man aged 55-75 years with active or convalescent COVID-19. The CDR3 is CASGGGVNQPQHF. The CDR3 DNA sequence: TGTGCCTCAGGAGGGGGCGTCAATCAGCCCCAGCATTTT.